This T cell receptor beta chain was sequenced for a study of Ad26.COV2.S vaccination and SARS-CoV-2 variants (TCRdb year 2021). Study-wide context: Vaccine-arm donors were drawn from COV1001, a multicentre, randomized, double-blind, placebo-controlled phase I-IIa trial of Ad26.COV2.S in healthy adults. Dosing of Ad26.COV2.S was intramuscular, at either 5x10^10 or 1x10^11 viral particles, delivered as one shot or as two shots spaced 56 days apart. The specificity and breadth of SARS-CoV-2-reactive T cell receptors after Ad26.COV2.S vaccination were assessed by TCRbeta repertoire sequencing. The TCR-sequenced set comprised around 30 samples: some 20 Ad26.COV2.S vaccine recipients, 5 placebo recipients and 8 SARS-CoV-2 convalescent individuals. Participants in the trial were split at random into five groups of five each, receiving low-dose or high-dose Ad26.COV2.S once or twice, or else placebo on both occasions. Throughout the experiments and outcome assessment, investigators stayed blinded to trial group allocation.

The immunoSEQ Assay was the method used to sequence TCRbeta CDR3 regions. After extraction, genomic DNA underwent amplification by bias-controlled multiplex PCR, followed by high-throughput sequencing. Per the source publication's procedure: Collapsing and filtering of sequences were performed to quantify the absolute abundance of each unique TCRbeta CDR3 region. T cell fraction was estimated by normalizing TCRbeta template counts to usable DNA, which was measured by amplifying reference genes present in all nucleated cells. Repertoire TCRs were annotated as SARS-CoV-2-specific when V gene, CDR3 amino acid sequence and J gene were exactly matched to a known reactive TCR set. The reference SARS-CoV-2 TCR set came from MIRA and was filtered for enrichment in COVID-19-positive ImmuneCODE repertoires, removing public or cross-reactive TCRs. Drawing on the MIRA antigens, annotated TCRs were analysed further at the level of specific ORF or position within ORF. Breadth was defined as annotated unique rearrangements over total unique productive rearrangements; depth was the summed frequency of those rearrangements. TCR breadth was compared between groups using two-sided Wilcoxon rank-sum tests. TCRdb retrieved this table from immuneACCESS and kept in-frame rearrangements only. Not all clones are present; in checked studies, unresolved V genes account for under half, and no reason is known for the remainder. The DNA gave D and trimming, while V, J and clone size come from that table. The sample includes 350,000 to 550,000 clones, with 89% observed a single time. The ten largest clones capture over 2% of the sample.

Remarks on this clone: The antigen this receptor binds is unknown. Per-nucleotide qualities are absent, and no much larger clonotype sits a single base away.

The treatment or condition label, read with the paper, signifies: about 20 received Ad26.COV2.S at low or high dose, single or two shots; about 5 received placebo; per-sample allocation not given. Repertoires of vaccine and placebo recipients were sequenced from samples collected on day 63 after the first injection. Between 29 July and 7 August 2020, Cohort 1b enrolled fewer than 30 adults aged 18-55 years at one site in Boston, USA. Ad26.COV2.S was a replication-incompetent adenovirus type 26 vector expressing a prefusion-stabilized SARS-CoV-2 spike protein from the original Wuhan strain. Findings and caveats that apply to the study as a whole: The study was not powered to compare responses between vaccine doses or regimens. The authors noted that the TCR breadth and depth analyses may have underestimated total T cell responses. Vaccine and placebo recipients had comparable non-spike TCR breadth, which fits with the vaccine containing only spike. Spike-specific TCR breadth was higher in Ad26.COV2.S recipients than in placebo recipients (P = 0.0014). Substantial breadth of spike-specific CD8+ and CD4+ T cell responses was reported after vaccination.

The CDR3 measures 12 amino acids from cysteine to phenylalanine. Solely the CDR3 DNA is kept, with 36 bases framed from the first base. In the germline V gene, CDR1 corresponds to KGHSH and CDR2 to LQKENI. V is pared back by 6 bases and J by 8 bases, with 12 bases lying between the germline termini. Recombination joined TRBV18 with TRBJ2-3; the D gene is possibly TRBD1, with 6 bases matching. The starting material was peripheral blood, obtained in a trial of Ad26.COV2.S vaccine versus placebo. The TCR originated in a person aged 18-60 years who received the Ad26.COV2.S COVID-19 vaccine or a placebo. CDR3 region: CASSVARGTQYF. The nucleotides are TGTGCCAGCTCGGTGGCCAGGGGTACGCAGTATTTT.